The 26 T cell receptor beta chains reported below all come from one sample, sequenced in a study of T cells in women clearing cervical HPV infection. Data came from immunoSEQ multiplex PCR; TCRdb stores just in-frame clones and leaves some out. Found here are tens of thousands of clones; the top ten clones hold about 4.9%. Sequencing was carried out using blood buffy coat. The receptors come from a woman aged 18-70 years with a cervical HPV16 infection that either progressed to CIN3+ or cleared (not recorded which).

Worth noting for this clone: Read data end 3 residues before the CDR3 end; the end is taken from the germline J gene. The V call is TRBV11-2, the J call TRBJ2-7; D might be TRBD1 (6 bases). CDR3 size: 14 residues. Trimming stripped 2 bases from V and 4 bases from J, with 12 bases between. The germline V gene has CDR1 SGHAT and CDR2 FQNNGV. Incomplete CDR3 DNA: TGTGCCAGCAGCTTACCCCAGGGGCTATACGAG. It yields the protein CASSLPQGLYE. Given in full, the CDR3 is CASSLPQGLYEQYF.

As concerns this clone: Read sequence stops 3 residues before the CDR3 end, and the germline J gene provides the missing end. The chain couples TRBV6-2 or TRBV6-3 to TRBJ2-5; D is unclear. The CDR3 has 13 residues. V was shortened by 7 bases and J by 0 bases, with 9 bases between the two germline ends. Germline CDR1 and CDR2: MNHEY and SVGEGT. Partial CDR3 DNA: TGTGCCAGCAACGTACAGAACCAAGAGACC. This gives the protein CASNVQNQET. The entire CDR3 sequence reads CASNVQNQETQYF.

Of note for this clone: The read ends 3 residues shy of where the CDR3 ends; the end is completed using the germline J gene. This chain uses TRBV9 with TRBJ2-7; D gene uncertain. This CDR3 spans 15 amino acids. Germline assignment: CDR1 SGDLS and CDR2 YYNGEE. V dropped 4 bases and J dropped 2 bases, with 16 bases sitting between them. The CDR3 loop is CASSLAPQDTYEQYF. The CDR3 bases that were read are TGTGCCAGCAGCCTTGCCCCCCAGGATACCTACGAG.

On this clone itself: Read coverage stops 3 residues before the CDR3 terminus; the germline J gene supplies the remainder. V gene TRBV2 combines with J gene TRBJ1-2, with 12 nucleotides matching TRBD1. The V and J ends lost 4 bases and 5 bases, in that order; junction bases with no gene match: 8. Germline V CDR1 and CDR2: SNHLY, FYNNEI. This CDR3 contains 16 residues. The CDR3 reads CASSGEGQGAWYGYTF. The covered CDR3 bases are TGTGCCAGCAGTGGAGAGGGACAGGGGGCCTGGTATGGC.

Comments on this clone: Coverage ceases 3 residues before the CDR3 finishes, and the germline J gene fills in the end. The chain combines TRBV6-1 with TRBJ2-1; D possibly corresponds to TRBD2 (6 bases). Per germline, CDR1 MNHNS and CDR2 SASEGT. The V end lost 2 bases, the J end lost 6 bases, and 11 bases lay between the germline ends. The CDR3 is made up of 14 amino acids. The CDR3 DNA, read in part, is TGTGCCAGCAGTGAATGGGCTAGCGCCAATGAG. Its translation is CASSEWASANE. The CDR3, in full, reads CASSEWASANEQFF.

With respect to this clone: The CDR3 end is not reached by the read, which stops 3 residues before it; the germline J gene fills it in. This rearrangement joins TRBV18 to TRBJ1-1; D is perhaps TRBD1 (6 bases). Germline V CDR1 and CDR2: KGHSH, LQKENI. The V end was cut by 4 bases, the J end by 6 bases, with 21 bases between. There are 16 residues in the CDR3. CDR3 DNA, as far as it was read: TGTGCCAGCTCACTCCGCGCTACAGGGACGGGGTCTGAA. It encodes CASSLRATGTGSE. The entire CDR3 sequence reads CASSLRATGTGSEAFF.

Comments on this clone: The read falls 3 residues short of the CDR3 end, and the missing part is taken from the germline J gene. The chain has TRBV5-6 and TRBJ2-1, with 7 bases matching TRBD2. V lost 0 bases and J lost 6; bases outside the gene matches: 6. CDR1 and CDR2 (germline): SGHDT, YYEEEE. The CDR3 covers 15 residues. This CDR3 reads CASSLGPGGRNEQFF. Partial CDR3 DNA: TGTGCCAGCAGCTTGGGTCCGGGGGGTCGCAATGAG.

Incomplete CDR3 DNA: TGTGCCAGCAGCTTTAGGCCAGGGGGCGACGAG. This codes for CASSFRPGGDE. The complete CDR3 sequence is CASSFRPGGDEQYF. V and J are TRBV5-6 and TRBJ2-7, with 8 bases that match TRBD1. The read ends 3 residues before the CDR3 terminus; that terminus is restored from the germline J gene. This CDR3 is built from 14 residues. Germline trimming cut 2 bases from V and 5 bases from J; bases unmatched to any gene: 6. CDR1 and CDR2 (germline): SGHDT, YYEEEE.

To note about this clone: The read finishes 3 residues shy of the CDR3 end, and the germline J gene is used to complete it. The rearrangement joins TRBV2 to TRBJ1-6, with 7 bases fitting TRBD1. Unmatched junction bases numbered 6, after V lost 6 bases and J lost 1 base. The CDR3 covers 16 residues. The germline CDR1 and CDR2 sequences are SNHLY and FYNNEI. The sequenced CDR3 bases are TGTGCCAGCAGGGGTCTGGGACAGTCCTATAATTCACCC. Translating gives CASRGLGQSYNSP. From start to end, the CDR3 is CASRGLGQSYNSPLHF. The whole variable domain, filled in from reference TRBV2 and TRBJ1-6, reads EPEVTQTPSHQVTQMGQEVILRCVPISNHLYFYWYRQILGQKVEFLVSFYNNEISEKSEIFDDQFSVERPDGSNFTLKIRSTKLEDSAMYFCASRGLGQSYNSPLHFGNGTRLTVT.

A remark on this clone: The read finishes 3 residues shy of the CDR3 end, and the germline J gene is used to complete it. J is TRBJ1-4 and V is TRBV29-1; maybe TRBD1 (6 bases). With 0 bases removed from V and 8 bases from J, the gap between germline ends came to 13 bases. Germline V gene sequence: CDR1 SQVTM, CDR2 ANQGSEA. The CDR3 runs to 14 residues. The covered CDR3 bases are TGCAGCGTTGAAGATGTGGGGGCAGGGGAAAAA. It encodes CSVEDVGAGEK. The full CDR3 reads CSVEDVGAGEKLFF.

Turning to this clone: The missing CDR3 end, 3 residues past where the read stops, is filled in from the germline J gene. The V gene is TRBV12-3 or TRBV12-4, the J gene TRBJ2-7; 7 bases agree with TRBD2. This CDR3 comprises 16 residues. The junction had 11 bases not matched to a gene; V was cut back by 5 bases and J by 1 base. The sequenced CDR3 bases are TGTGCCAGCAGTGGGGTTGGGGGGACTACTTCCTACGAG. Translation: CASSGVGGTTSYE. The entire CDR3 sequence reads CASSGVGGTTSYEQYF.

For this clone: The read is 3 residues too short to cover the CDR3 end, so that end is filled in from the germline J gene. The gene calls are TRBV7-9 and TRBJ2-3, with D maybe TRBD2 (7 bases). Deletions cut 5 bases from V and 3 bases from J, with 12 bases between. CDR1 is SEHNR and CDR2 is FQNEAQ in the germline V gene (reference sequence). The CDR3 extends over 14 amino acids. Partial CDR3 DNA: TGTGCCAGCAGCCCGGGGGGCGTGACAGATACG. This sequence encodes CASSPGGVTDT. The whole CDR3 sequence is CASSPGGVTDTQYF.

This clone is medium-sized by frequency. The read ends 3 residues early relative to the CDR3; the germline J gene fills the gap. The rearrangement uses TRBV7-3 and TRBJ2-7, with 11 bases matching TRBD2. CDR1 and CDR2 from the germline V gene are SGHTA and FQGTGA. V lost 0 bases, J lost 0 bases, and 16 bases stayed unmatched. The CDR3 spans 21 residues. The sequenced CDR3 bases are TGTGCCAGCAGCTTAACCCCCTACGGGCGGACTAGCGGGCGTAGCTCCTACGAG. Its protein product is CASSLTPYGRTSGRSSYE. The whole CDR3 reads CASSLTPYGRTSGRSSYEQYF.

Concerning this clone itself: The read ends 3 residues shy of where the CDR3 ends; the end is completed using the germline J gene. V gene TRBV7-9 combines with J gene TRBJ1-4; unclear D gene. The V end lost 6 bases, the J end lost 8 bases, and 13 bases lay between the germline ends. The V gene's germline CDR1 is SEHNR and CDR2 FQNEAQ (reference sequence). This CDR3 comprises 13 residues. CDR3 DNA, as far as it was read: TGTGCCAGCAGTGGGCCCCGAGGGGAAAAA. It encodes CASSGPRGEK. In full, the CDR3 is CASSGPRGEKLFF.

The CDR3 DNA, read in part, is TGTGCCAGCAGGGAGACGTTCCCTCCCGCGGGAGCAGAAAACATT. This sequence encodes CASRETFPPAGAENI. The CDR3 reads in full as CASRETFPPAGAENIQYF. The rearrangement joins TRBV2 to TRBJ2-4, with 7 bases identical to TRBD2. The DNA ends 3 residues before the CDR3 does, and the rest of the CDR3 is filled in from the germline J gene. This CDR3 spans 18 amino acids. Germline assignment: CDR1 SNHLY and CDR2 FYNNEI. Unmatched junction bases numbered 19, after V lost 6 bases and J lost 5 bases.

With regard to this clone: The CDR3 end falls 3 residues outside the read, so it is completed with the germline J gene. V usage is TRBV7-2 and J usage is TRBJ1-2, with D perhaps TRBD1 (5 bases). The V and J ends lost 6 bases and 0 bases respectively, with 11 bases between them. The CDR3 runs to 14 residues. In germline, CDR1 is SGHTA, CDR2 FQGNSA. CDR3 residues: CASSKQESNYGYTF. The CDR3 bases that were read are TGTGCCAGCAGTAAACAGGAGTCTAACTATGGC.

Concerning this clone itself: The read finishes 3 residues shy of the CDR3 end, and the germline J gene is used to complete it. This chain connects TRBV7-9 to TRBJ2-3, with TRBD2 as a possible D gene (6 bases). In germline, CDR1 is SEHNR, CDR2 FQNEAQ (reference sequence). The CDR3 length is 15 residues. V lost 0 bases and J 2 bases, leaving 9 bases between the germline ends. CDR3 residues: CASSLAGGNTDTQYF. The covered CDR3 bases are TGTGCCAGCAGCTTAGCGGGGGGAAACACAGATACG.

A note on this clone: The junction does not match germline at one end; this may be a read error. Coverage ceases 3 residues before the CDR3 finishes, and the germline J gene fills in the end. This rearrangement joins TRBV19 to TRBJ1-1; D remains unclear. The CDR3 sequence is 12 residues long. The germline CDR1 and CDR2 sequences are LNHDA and SQIVND (reference sequence). The covered CDR3 bases are TGTGCCAGTAGAATAGCTCCCGCTGAA. Translating it yields CASRIAPAE. The entire CDR3 protein is CASRIAPAEAFF.

CDR3 region: CASSIKANEKLFF. The covered CDR3 bases are TGTGCCAGTAGTATAAAGGCTAATGAAAAA. J is TRBJ1-4 and V is TRBV19, with unresolved D. The DNA ends 3 residues before the CDR3 does, and the rest of the CDR3 is filled in from the germline J gene. There are 13 residues in the CDR3. V lost 2 bases and J 3 bases, leaving 4 bases between the germline ends. Per germline, CDR1 LNHDA and CDR2 SQIVND (reference sequence). Supplemented by reference TRBV19 and TRBJ1-4, the full variable domain reads DGGITQSPKYLFRKEGQNVTLSCEQNLNHDAMYWYRQDPGQGLRLIYYSQIVNDFQKGDIAEGYSVSREKKESFPLTVTSAQKNPTAFYLCASSIKANEKLFFGSGTQLSVL.

With regard to this clone: The CDR3 end lies 3 residues beyond the end of the read and is filled in from the germline J gene. The J gene is TRBJ1-6, the V gene TRBV19, with 7 bases that match TRBD1. V lost 9 bases and J lost 0; bases outside the gene matches: 8. The CDR3 runs 16 residues. CDR1 and CDR2 from the germline V gene are LNHDA and SQIVND (reference sequence). The CDR3 reads CASNPQGRSYNSPLHF. The sequenced CDR3 bases are TGTGCCAGCAACCCACAGGGGCGCTCCTATAATTCACCC.

As concerns this clone: Read data end 3 residues before the CDR3 end; the end is taken from the germline J gene. This chain uses TRBV19 with TRBJ1-6; D may be TRBD1 (5 bases). There are 15 residues in the CDR3. Germline V CDR1 and CDR2: LNHDA, SQIVND (reference sequence). Trimming left V 2 bases short and J 6 bases short, with 11 bases between. Incomplete CDR3 DNA: TGTGCCAGTAGTATAACCACAGGAGTTAATTCACCC. It yields the protein CASSITTGVNSP. The complete CDR3 protein is CASSITTGVNSPLHF.

Here the CDR3 reads CASSLGLRNSPLFF. CDR3 DNA (partial): TGTGCCAGCAGCTTGGGTTTGCGGAATTCACCA. The chain uses TRBV5-6 and TRBJ1-4; D is ambiguous. The read ends 3 residues before the CDR3 terminus; that terminus is restored from the germline J gene. This CDR3 contains 14 residues. Germline V lookup: CDR1 SGHDT, CDR2 YYEEEE.

Points on this clone: The read ends 3 residues early relative to the CDR3; the germline J gene fills the gap. The chain couples TRBV18 to TRBJ2-5; 8 nucleotides match TRBD1. Trimming took 5 bases from V and 7 from J; bases not matched to a gene: 12. The CDR3 is 15 amino acids. CDR1 is KGHSH, CDR2 LQKENI, per germline. The CDR3 bases that were read are TGTGCCAGCTCAACCGGACAGGGTACCGTCGCGACC. Translating gives CASSTGQGTVAT. The CDR3, in full, reads CASSTGQGTVATQYF.

The CDR3 loop reads CASLRGAGVEDTQYF. The sequenced part of the CDR3 DNA is TGTGCCAGCCTCAGAGGGGCAGGAGTTGAAGATACG. The J gene is TRBJ2-3, the V gene TRBV19; either TRBD1 or TRBD2 may supply D (5 bases each). Read sequence stops 3 residues before the CDR3 end, and the germline J gene provides the missing end. V was shortened by 9 bases and J by 5 bases, with 21 bases between the two germline ends. Germline CDR1 reads LNHDA; CDR2 reads SQIVND (reference sequence). The CDR3 is made up of 15 amino acids.

Points on this clone: The read terminates 3 residues ahead of where the CDR3 ends, so the germline J gene completes it. J is TRBJ2-3 and V is TRBV20-1; 8 bases are a match to TRBD2. After removal of 2 bases from V and 5 bases from J, the junction contained 12 bases not matched to a gene. CDR3 length equals 16 residues. Per the germline V gene, CDR1 is DFQATT and CDR2 is SNEGSKA (reference sequence). This CDR3 reads CSARSRISGAGDTQYF. The CDR3 bases that were read are TGCAGTGCTAGATCCCGAATTAGCGGGGCCGGAGATACG.

On this clone: Coverage ceases 3 residues before the CDR3 finishes, and the germline J gene fills in the end. The rearrangement uses TRBV13 and TRBJ1-2; tentative D call: TRBD1 (5 bases). CDR1 and CDR2 from the germline V gene are PRHDT and FYEKMQ (reference sequence). The CDR3 totals 14 residues. CDR3 sequence reads: CASSFWGRTYDYTF. The sequenced CDR3 bases are TGTGCCAGCAGCTTTTGGGGCAGAACCTACGAC.